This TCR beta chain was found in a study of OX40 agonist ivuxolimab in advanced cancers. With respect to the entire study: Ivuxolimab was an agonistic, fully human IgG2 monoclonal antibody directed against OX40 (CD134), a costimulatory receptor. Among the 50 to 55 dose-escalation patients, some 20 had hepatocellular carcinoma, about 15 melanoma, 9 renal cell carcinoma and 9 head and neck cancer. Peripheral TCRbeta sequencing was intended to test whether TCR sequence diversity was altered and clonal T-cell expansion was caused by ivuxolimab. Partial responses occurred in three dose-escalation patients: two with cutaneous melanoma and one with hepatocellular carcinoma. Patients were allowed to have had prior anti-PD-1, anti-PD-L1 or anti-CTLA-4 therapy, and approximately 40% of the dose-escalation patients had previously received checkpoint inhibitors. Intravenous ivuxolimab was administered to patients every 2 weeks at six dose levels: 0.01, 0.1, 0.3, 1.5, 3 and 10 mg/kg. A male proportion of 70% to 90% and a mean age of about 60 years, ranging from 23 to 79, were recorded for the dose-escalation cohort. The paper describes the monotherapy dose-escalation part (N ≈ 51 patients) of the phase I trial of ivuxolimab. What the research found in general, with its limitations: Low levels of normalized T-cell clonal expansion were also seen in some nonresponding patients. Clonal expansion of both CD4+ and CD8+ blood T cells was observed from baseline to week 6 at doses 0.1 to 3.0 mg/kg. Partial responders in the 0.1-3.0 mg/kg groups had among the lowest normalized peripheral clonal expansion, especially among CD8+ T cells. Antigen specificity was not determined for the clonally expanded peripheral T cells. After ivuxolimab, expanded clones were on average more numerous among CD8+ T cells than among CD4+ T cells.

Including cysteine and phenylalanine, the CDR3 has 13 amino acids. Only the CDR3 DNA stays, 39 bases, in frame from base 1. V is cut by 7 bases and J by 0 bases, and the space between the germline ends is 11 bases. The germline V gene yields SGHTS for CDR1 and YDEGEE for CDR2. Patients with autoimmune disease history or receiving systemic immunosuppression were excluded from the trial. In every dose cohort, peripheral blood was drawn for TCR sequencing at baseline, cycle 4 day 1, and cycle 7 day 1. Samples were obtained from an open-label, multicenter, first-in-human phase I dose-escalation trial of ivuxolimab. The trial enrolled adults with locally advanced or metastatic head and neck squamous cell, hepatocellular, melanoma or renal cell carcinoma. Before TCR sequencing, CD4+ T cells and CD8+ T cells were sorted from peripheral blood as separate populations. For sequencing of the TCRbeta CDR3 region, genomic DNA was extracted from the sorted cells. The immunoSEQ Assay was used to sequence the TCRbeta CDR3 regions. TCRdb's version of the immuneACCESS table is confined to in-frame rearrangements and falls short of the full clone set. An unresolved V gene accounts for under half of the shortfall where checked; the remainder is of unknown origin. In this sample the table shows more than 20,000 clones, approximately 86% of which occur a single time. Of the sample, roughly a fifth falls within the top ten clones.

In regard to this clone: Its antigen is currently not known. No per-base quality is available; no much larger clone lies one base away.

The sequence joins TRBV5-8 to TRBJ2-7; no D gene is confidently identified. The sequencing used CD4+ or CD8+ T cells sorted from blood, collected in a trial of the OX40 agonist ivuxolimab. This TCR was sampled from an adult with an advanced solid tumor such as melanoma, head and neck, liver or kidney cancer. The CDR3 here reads CASPSGPSYEQYF. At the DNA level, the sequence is TGTGCCAGCCCCTCAGGTCCCTCCTACGAGCAGTACTTC.